This T cell receptor (beta chain) was identified in a study of blood T cell repertoires in COVID-19. Study at large: There were acute and convalescent COVID-19 samples, and they came from the United States, Italy and Spain. T cells, B-cell-depleted T cells, or PBMCs supplied cDNA or gDNA.

The method was immunoSEQ multiplex PCR; TCRdb's version includes in-frame clones alone and lacks a portion of them. The sample records approximately 220,000 clones, more than 80% being singletons. This CDR3 contains 13 residues. V was trimmed by 0 bases and J by 5 bases, leaving 9 bases between them. Per germline, CDR1 SGDLS and CDR2 YYNGEE. This clone was seen a few times. The J gene is TRBJ2-7, the V gene TRBV9; a possible D gene is TRBD2 (6 bases). The sequenced material came from peripheral blood. This clonotype was sampled from an elderly woman with acute or convalescent COVID-19. This CDR3 reads CASSVGEVHEQYF. Here the CDR3 DNA reads TGTGCCAGCAGCGTAGGGGAGGTCCACGAGCAGTACTTC. Full variable domain (missing parts from reference TRBV9 and TRBJ2-7): DSGVTQTPKHLITATGQRVTLRCSPRSGDLSVYWYQQSLDQGLQFLIQYYNGEERAKGNILERFSAQQFPDLHSELNLSSLELGDSALYFCASSVGEVHEQYFGPGTRLTVT.